This T cell receptor beta chain was sequenced during a study of T cell responses to AZD1222 COVID-19 vaccine. Study-level points and caveats: Reportedly, nearly half the spike-specific TCRs target unmutated variant regions.

Turning to this clone: The antigen is not known.

Second doses were pooled across both intervals (about 4 or about 12 weeks). Produced via immunoSEQ multiplex PCR; TCRdb's table is partial and in-frame only. The sample carries 190,000 or so clones, under 95% recorded once. Sequencing was performed on peripheral blood, taken 28 days after the second AZD1222 dose. This TCR came from an adult who received the AZD1222 COVID-19 vaccine.

The CDR3 coding sequence is TGTGCCAGCTCACCAGGCACCAAAGGGGAGACCCAGTACTTC. It yields the protein CASSPGTKGETQYF. The J gene is TRBJ2-5, the V gene TRBV18; D is ambiguous. Germline-derived CDR1 and CDR2 are KGHSH and LQKENI. The V gene lost 2 bases and the J gene lost 5 bases, with 12 bases spanning the gap. The CDR3 is 14 residues long.